Here is one T cell receptor (beta chain) with its context. Its antigen remains unidentified. The sample originates from a study of OX40 agonist ivuxolimab in advanced cancers. Findings and limits, study-wide: Average numbers of expanded clones were greater in CD8+ T cells than in CD4+.

Profiled with immunoSEQ multiplex PCR; TCRdb holds only in-frame clones, not every one. The repertoire has about 58,000 clones, about 86% of them found once; the top ten carry about 1%. This clonotype originated in an adult with an advanced solid tumor such as melanoma, head and neck, liver or kidney cancer. Sequenced material: CD4+ or CD8+ T cells sorted from blood, taken in a trial of the OX40 agonist ivuxolimab.

CDR3 loop: CASSRLTVNTEAFF. In DNA form, the CDR3 reads TGTGCCAGCAGCCGCTTAACGGTGAACACTGAAGCTTTCTTT. The rearrangement links TRBV2 to TRBJ1-1; D not certain. The ends were cut back, 6 bases at V and 0 bases at J, with 11 bases in the middle. The CDR3 runs 14 residues. CDR1 and CDR2 (germline): SNHLY, FYNNEI.